These 17 T cell receptor beta chains were all obtained from the same sample, sequenced in a study of Graves' ophthalmopathy and Graves' hyperthyroidism. TCR beta CDR3 amplification used RNA transcripts. HTBI primers served in a first-round RT-PCR, which a second-round multiplex PCR followed. TCRdb reprocessed the multiplex PCR reads with MiXCR, giving one entry per CDR3 protein. This repertoire shows 1 million to 1.3 million distinct CDR3 sequences, less than 45% found once; its top ten account for around 10%. Sequencing input: peripheral blood or thyroid tissue (not recorded which). The receptors come from an adult man with Graves' hyperthyroidism.

Comment on this clonotype: This sequence may be a read error, since a much larger clone differs from it by one base. The CDR3 sequence is CASSPRDRVIGDTIYF. The CDR3 nucleotides are TGTGCCAGCAGCCCCCGGGACAGGGTCATTGGAGACACCATATATTTT. This chain uses TRBV7-2 with TRBJ1-3; 9 nucleotides match TRBD1. From germline, CDR1 is SGHTA and CDR2 FQGNSA. This CDR3 spans 16 amino acids.

On this clonotype itself: A much larger clone lies a single base off, so this may be a read error. J is TRBJ1-4 and V is TRBV5-1, with a tentative D call TRBD1 (5 bases). This CDR3 comprises 15 residues. Germline V lookup: CDR1 SGHRS, CDR2 YFSETQ. The CDR3 is CANSGPGSTNEKLFF. The DNA of the CDR3 is TGCGCCAACAGCGGACCAGGGTCGACTAATGAAAAACTGTTTTTT.

The chain is built from TRBV5-6 and TRBJ1-5; TRBD1 matches 7 bases. This CDR3 spans 16 amino acids. V was pared by 1 base and J by 2 bases, with 6 bases of the junction left unmatched. Per germline, CDR1 SGHDT and CDR2 YYEEEE. The CDR3 region has the DNA TGTGCCAGCAGCTTGTCGATAGGACAGGGCAATCAGCCCCAGCATTTT. This codes for CASSLSIGQGNQPQHF.

Regarding this clonotype: Relative to the germline gene, one junction end is altered; a read error may explain this. The V and J genes are TRBV7-9 and TRBJ2-2; TRBD1 aligns across 9 bases. The CDR3 runs to 16 residues. CDR1 is SEHNR, CDR2 FQNEAQ, per germline (reference sequence). CDR3 nucleotide sequence: TGCGCCAGCAGCCACACCAACAGGGGGCTTACCGGGGAGCTGTTTTTT. Translating it yields CASSHTNRGLTGELFF.

The J gene is TRBJ1-5, the V gene TRBV12-3 or TRBV12-4; D unclear. With 6 bases removed from V and 5 bases from J, the gap between germline ends came to 14 bases. The CDR3 is 14 amino acids. CDR3 region: CASSHTSMDQPQHF. The CDR3 bases are TGTGCCAGCAGCCATACATCTATGGATCAGCCCCAGCATTTT.

The genes are TRBV19 and TRBJ1-5, with TRBD1 as a possible D gene (5 bases). The CDR3 totals 14 residues. The V end lost 9 bases, the J end lost 2 bases, and 14 bases lay between the germline ends. CDR1 is LNHDA, CDR2 SQIVND, per germline (reference sequence). CDR3 sequence (DNA): TGTGCCAGCACTGCAGGGTGTTGCAATCAGCCCCAGCATTTT. Translating gives CASTAGCCNQPQHF.

The V gene is TRBV28, the J gene TRBJ1-1; D perhaps matches TRBD1 (6 bases). Trimming stripped 5 bases from V and 4 bases from J, with 17 bases between. Germline assignment: CDR1 MDHEN and CDR2 SYDVKM. The CDR3 spans 15 residues. CDR3 bases: TGTGCCAGCAGTGAGGGGGGGAGGATATTCACTGAAGCTTTCTTT. This sequence encodes CASSEGGRIFTEAFF.

This chain connects TRBV20-1 to TRBJ2-7; tentative D call: TRBD2 (6 bases). The V end was cut by 3 bases, the J end by 0 bases, with 12 bases between. The CDR3 is 14 residues long. CDR1 DFQATT and CDR2 SNEGSKA come from the germline V gene (reference sequence). CDR3 DNA: TGCAGTGCTAGTGCCGGAGGGCTCTCCTACGAGCAGTACTTC. Translating gives CSASAGGLSYEQYF.

About this clonotype: Given a much more abundant clone one base away, this may be a read error. This chain joins TRBV19 and TRBJ2-5; TRBD2 matches at 7 bases. The V gene's germline CDR1 is LNHDA and CDR2 SQIVND (reference sequence). CDR3 length: 14 residues. The CDR3 nucleotides are TGTGCCAGTAGTAGGCTAGCGGCTAAAGAGGCCCAGTACTTC. Its translation is CASSRLAAKEAQYF.

The V and J genes are TRBV2 and TRBJ1-2; 11 nucleotides align to TRBD1. Losses at the gene ends were 6 bases for V and 3 bases for J; bases not matched to a gene: 6. Germline V CDR1 and CDR2: SNHLY, FYNNEI. There are 15 residues in the CDR3. CDR3 loop: CASRADRGQDYGYTF. CDR3 bases: TGTGCCAGCAGAGCGGACAGGGGGCAGGACTATGGCTACACCTTC.

This clonotype was recorded at least ten times. The V and J genes are TRBV9 and TRBJ1-1; D unclear. This CDR3 comprises 13 residues. The V gene lost 0 bases and the J gene lost 6 bases, with 9 bases spanning the gap. Germline loops: CDR1 SGDLS, CDR2 YYNGEE. The CDR3, as DNA: TGTGCCAGCAGCGTAGCTGTGGGTGCTGAAGCTTTCTTT. Encoded protein: CASSVAVGAEAFF.

This clonotype has ten or more counts. The chain recombines TRBV15 with TRBJ1-6; D uncertain. The CDR3 runs 14 residues. Germline V lookup: CDR1 LNHNV, CDR2 YYDKDF (reference sequence). Deletions cut 5 bases from V and 5 bases from J, with 10 bases between. This CDR3 is CATSGDVNNSPLHF. For the CDR3, the DNA is TGTGCCACCAGCGGCGACGTTAATAATTCACCCCTCCACTTT.

The rearrangement joins TRBV15 to TRBJ2-5, with 12 positions matching TRBD2. CDR1 is LNHNV, CDR2 YYDKDF, per germline (reference sequence). With V trimmed by 2 bases and J by 4 bases, 8 bases remained unmatched. The length of the CDR3 is 17 residues. CDR3 coding DNA: TGTGCCACCAGCAGACCGTCTAGCGGGAGGGCCTTAGAGACCCAGTACTTC. The encoded protein is CATSRPSSGRALETQYF.

The sample holds many counts of this clonotype. The chain joins TRBV2 to TRBJ1-3; TRBD1 is a possible D gene (6 bases). V lost 7 bases to trimming and J lost 5 bases, with 21 bases between them. Germline V gene data show CDR1 as SNHLY and CDR2 as FYNNEI. This CDR3 has 16 amino acids. CDR3 amino acids: CASNHLQGKARNTIYF. CDR3 coding DNA: TGTGCCAGCAACCATCTACAGGGAAAGGCTCGAAACACCATATATTTT.

This clonotype was seen ten or more times. The genes are TRBV20-1 and TRBJ1-5, with a tentative D call TRBD1 (6 bases). Trimming removed 5 bases at V and 6 bases at J, with 17 bases between. Germline lookup yields CDR1 DFQATT and CDR2 SNEGSKA (reference sequence). The CDR3 length is 14 residues. The CDR3 loop is CSAASIRGSQPQHF. The CDR3 DNA reads TGCAGTGCTGCCTCGATTAGGGGGAGTCAGCCCCAGCATTTT.

This clonotype was observed a handful of times. V usage is TRBV6-5 and J usage is TRBJ2-7, with a weak D call TRBD1 (5 bases). CDR1 MNHEY and CDR2 SVGAGI come from the germline V gene. Deletions cut 5 bases from V and 4 bases from J, with 15 bases between. The CDR3 length is 14 residues. Written as DNA, the CDR3 is TGTGCCAGCAGTCCCAGACAGAGCAAATACGAGCAGTACTTC. Its protein product is CASSPRQSKYEQYF.

Concerning this clonotype itself: Because the CDR3 is missing its conserved closing phenylalanine or tryptophan, this is likely a read error. The chain recombines TRBV9 with TRBJ2-5; D is unclear. Deletions cut 0 bases from V and 5 bases from J, with 8 bases between. This CDR3 spans 13 amino acids. Germline CDR1 is SGDLS and CDR2 is YYNGEE. The DNA for the CDR3 is TGTGCCAGCAGCGTAGATCCTCGTGAGACCCAGTACCTC. Encoded protein: CASSVDPRETQYL.